This TCR beta chain was recorded in a study of blood T cell repertoires in COVID-19. At the level of the study: For recovered donors of Cohort 3, there were two negative PCRs, clearance, or symptom resolution.

Profiling relied on immunoSEQ multiplex PCR, and the TCRdb table lists in-frame clones only, not all of them. Among 200,000 to 250,000 clones listed, around 87% were seen once. From germline, CDR1 is MDHEN and CDR2 SYDVKM. Trimming removed 6 bases from V and 8 bases from J; junction bases left unmatched: 8. The CDR3 runs 14 residues. The TCR originated in a man younger than 40 in a cohort exposed to, infected with or recovered from COVID-19 (not recorded which). The sequenced sample was PBMCs or T cells enriched from blood (not recorded which). The chain combines TRBV28 with TRBJ1-1; 11 bases line up with TRBD1. The CDR3 protein is CASSLDRGRAEAFF. As DNA, the CDR3 is TGTGCCAGCAGCTTGGACAGGGGGCGCGCGGAAGCTTTCTTT.